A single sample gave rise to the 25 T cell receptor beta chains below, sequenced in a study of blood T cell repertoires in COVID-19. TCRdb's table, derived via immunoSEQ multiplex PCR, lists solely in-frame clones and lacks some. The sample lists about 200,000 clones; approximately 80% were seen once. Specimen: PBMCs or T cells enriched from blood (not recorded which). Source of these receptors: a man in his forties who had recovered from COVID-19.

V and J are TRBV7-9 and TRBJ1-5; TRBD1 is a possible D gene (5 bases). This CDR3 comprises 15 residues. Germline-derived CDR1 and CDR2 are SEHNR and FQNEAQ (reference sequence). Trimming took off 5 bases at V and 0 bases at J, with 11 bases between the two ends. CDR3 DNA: TGTGCCAGCAGCGTTAGGGGAAATAGCAATCAGCCCCAGCATTTT. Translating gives CASSVRGNSNQPQHF.

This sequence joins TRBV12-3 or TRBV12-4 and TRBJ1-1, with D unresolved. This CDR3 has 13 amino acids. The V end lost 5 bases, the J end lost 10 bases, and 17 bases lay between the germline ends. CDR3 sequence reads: CASSLRRELAAFF. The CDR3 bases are TGTGCCAGCAGTCTCCGACGGGAACTTGCAGCTTTCTTT.

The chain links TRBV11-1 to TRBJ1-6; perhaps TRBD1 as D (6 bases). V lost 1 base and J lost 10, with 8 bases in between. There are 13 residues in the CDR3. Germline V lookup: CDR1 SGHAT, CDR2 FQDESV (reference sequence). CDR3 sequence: CASSLGGGSPLHF. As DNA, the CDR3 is TGTGCCAGCAGCTTAGGAGGGGGATCACCCCTCCACTTT.

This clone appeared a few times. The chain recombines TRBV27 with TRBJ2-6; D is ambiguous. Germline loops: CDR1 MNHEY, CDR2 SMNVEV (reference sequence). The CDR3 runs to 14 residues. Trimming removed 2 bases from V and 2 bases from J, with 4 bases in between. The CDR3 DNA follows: TGTGCCAGCAGTTTAGCGGCTGGGGCCAACGTCCTGACTTTC. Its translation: CASSLAAGANVLTF.

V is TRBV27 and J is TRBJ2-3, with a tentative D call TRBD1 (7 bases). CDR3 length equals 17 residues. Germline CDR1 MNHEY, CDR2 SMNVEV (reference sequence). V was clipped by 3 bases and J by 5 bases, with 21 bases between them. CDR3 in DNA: TGTGCCAGCAGTTTCACCGGAGGGACAGTGGGGGGAGATACGCAGTATTTT. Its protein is CASSFTGGTVGGDTQYF.

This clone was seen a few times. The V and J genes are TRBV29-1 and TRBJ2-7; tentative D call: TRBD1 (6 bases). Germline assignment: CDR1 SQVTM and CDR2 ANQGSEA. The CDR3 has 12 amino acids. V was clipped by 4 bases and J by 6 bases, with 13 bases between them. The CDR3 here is CSVAGGNFEQYF. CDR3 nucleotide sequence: TGCAGCGTTGCTGGGGGCAATTTCGAGCAGTACTTC.

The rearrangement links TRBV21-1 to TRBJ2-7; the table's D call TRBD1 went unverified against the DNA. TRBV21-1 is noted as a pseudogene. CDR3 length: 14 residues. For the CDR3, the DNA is TGTGCCAGCACCCAGGGACAGGGTACCTACGAGCAGTACTTC. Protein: CASTQGQGTYEQYF.

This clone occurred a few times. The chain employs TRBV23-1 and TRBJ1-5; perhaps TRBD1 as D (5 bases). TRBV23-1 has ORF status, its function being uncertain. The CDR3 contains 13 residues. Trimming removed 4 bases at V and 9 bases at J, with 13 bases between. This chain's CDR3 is CASSPRGAGPQHF. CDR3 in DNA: TGCGCCAGCAGTCCTAGGGGAGCGGGGCCCCAGCATTTT.

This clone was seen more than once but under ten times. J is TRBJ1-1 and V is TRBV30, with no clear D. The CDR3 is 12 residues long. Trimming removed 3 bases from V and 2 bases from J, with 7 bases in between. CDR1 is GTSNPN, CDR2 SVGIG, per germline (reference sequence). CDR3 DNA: TGTGCCTGGAGCATCATCAACACTGAAGCTTTCTTT. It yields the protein CAWSIINTEAFF.

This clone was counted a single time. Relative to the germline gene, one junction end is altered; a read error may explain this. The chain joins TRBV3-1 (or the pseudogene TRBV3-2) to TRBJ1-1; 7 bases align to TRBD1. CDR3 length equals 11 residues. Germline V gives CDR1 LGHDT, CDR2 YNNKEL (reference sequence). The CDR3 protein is CASSQGTGVRF. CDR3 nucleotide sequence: TGTGCCAGCAGCCAAGGGACAGGTGTCCGCTTT.

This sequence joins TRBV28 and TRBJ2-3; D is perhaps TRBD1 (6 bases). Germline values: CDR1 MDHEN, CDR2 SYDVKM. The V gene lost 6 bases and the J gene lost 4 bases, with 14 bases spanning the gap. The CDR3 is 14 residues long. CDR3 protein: CASRGGWVADTQYF. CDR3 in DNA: TGTGCCAGCAGAGGGGGATGGGTTGCAGATACGCAGTATTTT. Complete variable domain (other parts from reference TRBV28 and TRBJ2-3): DVKVTQSSRYLVKRTGEKVFLECVQDMDHENMFWYRQDPGLGLRLIYFSYDVKMKEKGDIPEGYSVSREKKERFSLILESASTNQTSMYLCASRGGWVADTQYFGPGTRLTVL.

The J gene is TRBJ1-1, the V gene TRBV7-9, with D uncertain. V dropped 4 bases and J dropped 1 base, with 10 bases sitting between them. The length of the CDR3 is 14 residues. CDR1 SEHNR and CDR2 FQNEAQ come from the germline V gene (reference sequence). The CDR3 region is CASSSTPPNTEAFF. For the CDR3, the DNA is TGTGCCAGCAGCTCAACTCCCCCGAACACTGAAGCTTTCTTT.

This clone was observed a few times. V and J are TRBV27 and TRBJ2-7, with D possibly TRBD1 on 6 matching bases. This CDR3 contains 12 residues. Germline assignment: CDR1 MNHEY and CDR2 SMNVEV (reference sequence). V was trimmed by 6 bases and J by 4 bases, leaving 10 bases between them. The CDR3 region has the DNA TGTGCCAGCAGCATACAGGGATACGAGCAGTACTTC. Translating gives CASSIQGYEQYF.

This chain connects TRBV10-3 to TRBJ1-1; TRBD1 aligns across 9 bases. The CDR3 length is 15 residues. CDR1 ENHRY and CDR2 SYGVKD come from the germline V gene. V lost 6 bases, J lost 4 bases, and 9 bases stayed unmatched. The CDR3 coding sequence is TGTGCCATCAGGGTCACCGGGACAGGGAGCACTGAAGCTTTCTTT. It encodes CAIRVTGTGSTEAFF.

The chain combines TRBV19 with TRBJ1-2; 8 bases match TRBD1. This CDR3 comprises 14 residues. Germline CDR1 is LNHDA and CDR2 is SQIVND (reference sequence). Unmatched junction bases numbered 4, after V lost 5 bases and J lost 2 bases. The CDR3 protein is CASSPRTGNYGYTF. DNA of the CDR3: TGTGCCAGTAGTCCCAGGACAGGGAACTATGGCTACACCTTC.

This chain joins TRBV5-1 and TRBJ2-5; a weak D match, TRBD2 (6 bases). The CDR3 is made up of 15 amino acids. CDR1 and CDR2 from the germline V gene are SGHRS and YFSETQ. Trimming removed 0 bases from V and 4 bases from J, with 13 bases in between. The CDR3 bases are TGCGCCAGCAGCTTGGCCCGACTAGGAACAGAGACCCAGTACTTC. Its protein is CASSLARLGTETQYF.

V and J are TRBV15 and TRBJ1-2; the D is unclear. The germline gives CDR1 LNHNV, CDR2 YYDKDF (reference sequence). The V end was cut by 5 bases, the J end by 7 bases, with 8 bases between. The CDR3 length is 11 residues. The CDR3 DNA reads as TGTGCCACCAGCGGCCATTCTGGCTACACCTTC. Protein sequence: CATSGHSGYTF.

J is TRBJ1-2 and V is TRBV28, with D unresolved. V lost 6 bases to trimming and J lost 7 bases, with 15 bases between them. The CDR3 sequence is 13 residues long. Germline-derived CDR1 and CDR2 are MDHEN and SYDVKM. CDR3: CASSLPTTGGYTF. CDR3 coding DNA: TGTGCCAGCAGCCTACCAACCACGGGTGGCTACACCTTC.

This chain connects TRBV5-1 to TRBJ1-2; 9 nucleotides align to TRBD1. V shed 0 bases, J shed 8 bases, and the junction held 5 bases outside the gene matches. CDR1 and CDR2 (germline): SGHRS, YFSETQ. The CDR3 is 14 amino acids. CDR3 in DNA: TGCGCCAGCAGCTTGGACAGGGGGCTAGACGGCTACACCTTC. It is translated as CASSLDRGLDGYTF.

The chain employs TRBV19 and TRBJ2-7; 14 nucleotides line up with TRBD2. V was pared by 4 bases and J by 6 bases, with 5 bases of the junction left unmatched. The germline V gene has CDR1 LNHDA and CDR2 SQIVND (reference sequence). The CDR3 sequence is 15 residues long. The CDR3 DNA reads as TGTGCCAGTAGTAGCCAGGGACTAGCGGGAGCCGAGCAGTACTTC. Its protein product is CASSSQGLAGAEQYF.

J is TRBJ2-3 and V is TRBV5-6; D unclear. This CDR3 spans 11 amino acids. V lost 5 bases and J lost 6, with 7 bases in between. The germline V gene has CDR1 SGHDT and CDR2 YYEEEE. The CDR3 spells CASSSQDTQYF. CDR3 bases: TGTGCCAGCAGTTCGCAGGATACGCAGTATTTT.

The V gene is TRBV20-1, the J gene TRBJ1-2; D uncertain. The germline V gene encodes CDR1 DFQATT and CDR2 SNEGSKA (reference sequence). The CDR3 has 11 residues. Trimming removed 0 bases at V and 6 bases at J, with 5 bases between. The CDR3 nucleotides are TGCAGTGCTAGAGATAATAATGGCTACACCTTC. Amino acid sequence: CSARDNNGYTF.

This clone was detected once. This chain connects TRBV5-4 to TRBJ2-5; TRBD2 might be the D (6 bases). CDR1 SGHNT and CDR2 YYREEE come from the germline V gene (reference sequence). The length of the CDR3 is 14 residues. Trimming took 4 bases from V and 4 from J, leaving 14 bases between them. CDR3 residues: CASSRAPGGETQYF. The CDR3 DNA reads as TGTGCCAGCAGCCGGGCCCCCGGGGGAGAGACCCAGTACTTC.

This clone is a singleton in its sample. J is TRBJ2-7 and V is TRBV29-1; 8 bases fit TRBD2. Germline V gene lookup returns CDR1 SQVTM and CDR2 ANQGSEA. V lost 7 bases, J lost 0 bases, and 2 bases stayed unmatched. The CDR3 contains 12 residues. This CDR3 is CSAAGGSYEQYF. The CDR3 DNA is TGCAGCGCCGCGGGGGGCTCCTACGAGCAGTACTTC.

CDR3 nucleotides: TGTGCCAGCAGTTACTCCCGGCTAGCGGGAGTGGAGCTGTTTTTT. This gives the protein CASSYSRLAGVELFF. V gene TRBV6-5 combines with J gene TRBJ2-2; 10 positions match TRBD2. Germline V gene sequence: CDR1 MNHEY, CDR2 SVGAGI. This CDR3 region has 15 residues. The J segment lost 10 bases and the V segment lost 0 bases, leaving 5 bases of the junction unmatched.